This T cell receptor (beta chain) was found in a study of T cells in Graves' hyperthyroidism and ophthalmopathy. In this sample, this clonotype turned up many times. Template material for amplifying TCR beta CDR3 regions consisted of RNA transcripts. RT-PCR in the first round (using the HTBI primer set) targeted the TCR CDR3. TCRdb recomputed calls from the multiplex PCR reads with MiXCR, one row per CDR3 protein. Counted here are hundreds of thousands of distinct CDR3 sequences, 15% to 20% occurring once; the ten biggest clones make up over 3.5%. Each diagnosis drew on symptoms, thyroxine, TRAb, thyroid ultrasound and orbital computed tomography findings. A roughly 10 ml volume of fresh peripheral blood provided the PBMCs. Sequencing was carried out using blood. This clonotype was obtained from a woman in her 30s with Graves' hyperthyroidism.

DNA of the CDR3: TGTGCCAGCAGTTTGGGACAGGGGCGGGGAGAGACCCAGTACTTC. It encodes CASSLGQGRGETQYF. The V and J genes are TRBV27 and TRBJ2-5; 10 nucleotides match TRBD1. The CDR3 contains 15 residues. V shed 3 bases, J shed 4 bases, and the junction held 5 bases outside the gene matches. CDR1 and CDR2 from the germline V gene are MNHEY and SMNVEV (reference sequence).